This T cell receptor beta chain was sequenced in a study of cytomegalovirus exposure and HLA in healthy donors. Findings and limits, study-wide: Most TCR sequences were uncommon, yet certain public TCRs appeared in many donors. It was reported that the classifier diagnosed cytomegalovirus status with high specificity and sensitivity in both the original and validation cohorts.

Method: immunoSEQ multiplex PCR; TCRdb's copy keeps in-frame clones and lacks some. The profile shows approximately 260,000 clones, 75% to 90% of them singletons. CDR3 size: 16 residues. The ends were cut back, 0 bases at V and 4 bases at J, with 12 bases in the middle. In germline, CDR1 is SEHNR, CDR2 FQNEAQ (reference sequence). To note about this clone: Antigen specificity is unknown.

The sample taken for sequencing was PBMCs. The receptor was isolated from a woman in her thirties in good health and CMV-seropositive. V is TRBV7-9 and J is TRBJ1-4; a weak D match, TRBD1 (5 bases). Here the CDR3 reads CASSLAVTESNEKLFF. CDR3 nucleotides: TGTGCCAGCAGCTTAGCGGTGACAGAGAGTAATGAAAAACTGTTTTTT. The whole variable domain, remainder taken from reference TRBV7-9 and TRBJ1-4, is DTGVSQNPRHKITKRGQNVTFRCDPISEHNRLYWYRQTLGQGPEFLTYFQNEAQLEKSRLLSDRFSAERPKGSFSTLEIQRTEQGDSAMYLCASSLAVTESNEKLFFGSGTQLSVL.